This is a list of T cell receptor beta chains from one sample in a study of breast tumors, draining lymph nodes, adjacent tissues. TCRdb reprocessed the multiplex PCR reads via MiXCR and lists one record per CDR3 protein. The data show around 150,000 distinct CDR3 sequences, about 22% seen once. The specimen sequenced was axillary lymph node tissue. The receptors stem from a female donor with breast cancer. Some clones in this sample may be carry-over from other donors' samples. CDR3s leave out the opening cysteine and the closing phenylalanine or tryptophan. Fields, in order: J gene, V gene, CDR3 protein.

j_gene: TRBJ2-2
v_gene: TRBV6-2/TRBV6-3
CDR3aa: ASSYSTLRTGELF

j_gene: TRBJ2-7
v_gene: TRBV4-2
CDR3aa: ASSQGPATPAWEQY

j_gene: TRBJ2-3
v_gene: TRBV5-1
CDR3aa: ASSVGDLPPDTQY

j_gene: TRBJ2-1
v_gene: TRBV24-1
CDR3aa: ATSGDVDNYNEQF

j_gene: TRBJ2-3
v_gene: TRBV4-3
CDR3aa: ASSHNFGRGLQDTQY

j_gene: TRBJ2-1
v_gene: TRBV18
CDR3aa: ASSPPGLAGGNEQF

j_gene: TRBJ1-5
v_gene: TRBV28
CDR3aa: ASSLNPGPQH

j_gene: TRBJ2-7
v_gene: TRBV5-8
CDR3aa: ASSLGLARYEQY

j_gene: TRBJ2-2
v_gene: TRBV11-3
CDR3aa: ASSLIRGGGIGELF

j_gene: TRBJ2-2
v_gene: TRBV12-3/TRBV12-4
CDR3aa: ASKQPGTGNTGELF

j_gene: TRBJ2-5
v_gene: TRBV28
CDR3aa: ASRQEETQY

j_gene: TRBJ2-5
v_gene: TRBV5-6
CDR3aa: ASSLAWGQGGRETQY

j_gene: TRBJ2-5
v_gene: TRBV7-9
CDR3aa: ASSFGEREQETQY

j_gene: TRBJ2-7
v_gene: TRBV7-8
CDR3aa: ASSQTPSSYEQY

j_gene: TRBJ2-7
v_gene: TRBV7-9
CDR3aa: ASSLAALAGGPFEQY

j_gene: TRBJ1-2
v_gene: TRBV3-1
CDR3aa: ASSHGMEGSGYT

j_gene: TRBJ2-1
v_gene: TRBV24-1
CDR3aa: ATSVTGTRAANEQF

j_gene: TRBJ2-1
v_gene: TRBV5-1
CDR3aa: ASSVTSGGEYNEQF

j_gene: TRBJ2-7
v_gene: TRBV3-1
CDR3aa: ASSQSAGGYEQY

j_gene: TRBJ2-5
v_gene: TRBV12-3/TRBV12-4
CDR3aa: ASSLLAGETQY

j_gene: TRBJ2-1
v_gene: TRBV7-2
CDR3aa: ASSSRTGRNEQF

j_gene: TRBJ1-2
v_gene: TRBV30
CDR3aa: AWRRSGTAYGYT

j_gene: TRBJ1-5
v_gene: TRBV11-2
CDR3aa: ASSLDGRWQPQH

j_gene: TRBJ1-5
v_gene: TRBV27
CDR3aa: ASSSAQGPQH

j_gene: TRBJ2-7
v_gene: TRBV12-3/TRBV12-4
CDR3aa: ASSRRTGPSYEQY

j_gene: TRBJ2-7
v_gene: TRBV7-9
CDR3aa: ASSFGVPYEQY

j_gene: TRBJ1-5
v_gene: TRBV28
CDR3aa: ASSLTRGSQPQH

j_gene: TRBJ2-1
v_gene: TRBV20-1
CDR3aa: SASRTSGRSEQF

j_gene: TRBJ1-5
v_gene: TRBV6-2/TRBV6-3
CDR3aa: ASSYGTNSNQPQH

j_gene: TRBJ2-7
v_gene: TRBV2
CDR3aa: ASSVETGVNEQY

j_gene: TRBJ2-5
v_gene: TRBV6-1
CDR3aa: ASSEALVGLYQETQY

j_gene: TRBJ1-1
v_gene: TRBV29-1
CDR3aa: SVGAPGGGVNTEAF

j_gene: TRBJ2-4
v_gene: TRBV19
CDR3aa: ASRISPSGKNIQY

j_gene: TRBJ2-5
v_gene: TRBV27
CDR3aa: ASSRASGGGETQY

j_gene: TRBJ1-5
v_gene: TRBV15
CDR3aa: ATSRGGGQRNQPQH

j_gene: TRBJ2-1
v_gene: TRBV20-1
CDR3aa: SANWDYPYNEQF

j_gene: TRBJ2-1
v_gene: TRBV5-1
CDR3aa: ASSLGANNEQF

j_gene: TRBJ2-4
v_gene: TRBV2
CDR3aa: ASSEGREPWDIQY

j_gene: TRBJ2-7
v_gene: TRBV6-1
CDR3aa: ASTPQRGNFYEQY

j_gene: TRBJ2-1
v_gene: TRBV2
CDR3aa: ASSGREGSNEQF

j_gene: TRBJ2-7
v_gene: TRBV7-2
CDR3aa: ASSTSTSSEQY

j_gene: TRBJ2-3
v_gene: TRBV5-6
CDR3aa: ASRWGEVTDTQY

j_gene: TRBJ2-7
v_gene: TRBV20-1
CDR3aa: SASVGFYEQY

j_gene: TRBJ2-3
v_gene: TRBV3-1
CDR3aa: ASRRSAGDTQY

j_gene: TRBJ2-7
v_gene: TRBV2
CDR3aa: ASSAGQLSSYEQY

j_gene: TRBJ1-3
v_gene: TRBV20-1
CDR3aa: SARQASGNTIY

j_gene: TRBJ2-5
v_gene: TRBV30
CDR3aa: AWSPPGAGTQY